The following is a T cell receptor beta chain sequence with its context. Its cognate antigen is unknown. The sample is drawn from a study of PD-1 blockade in classical Hodgkin lymphoma. This CDR3 comprises 14 residues. Germline-derived CDR1 and CDR2 are SGHDT and YYEEEE. The trim removed 4 bases at V and 8 bases at J, leaving 7 bases unmatched. Relapses following autologous stem cell transplantation were seen in all patients, with brentuximab vedotin exposure varying. The data were produced by immunoSEQ multiplex PCR, yet TCRdb's version contains in-frame clones alone and is incomplete. The repertoire holds around 11,000 clones, approximately 84% seen once, with about 5% in the top ten. Study-level results: Individuals initiating nivolumab under 1 year after ASCT were excluded. Before treatment, complete responders showed about the same diversity as newly diagnosed patients. Diminished baseline TCR diversity has been reported in newly diagnosed patients relative to healthy donors.

Sequencing was performed on peripheral blood mononuclear cells (PBMCs), taken before the second cycle of nivolumab. This chain connects TRBV5-6 to TRBJ1-4; TRBD1 agrees at 8 bases. The receptor was isolated from a human donor with classical Hodgkin lymphoma. Written as DNA, the CDR3 is TGTGCCAGCAGCGAAACAGGGGGAGGGGAAAAACTGTTTTTT. It translates to CASSETGGGEKLFF.